This TCR beta chain originates from a study of shared clonotypes between healthy human individuals. Study in general: The donors, two women and a few men, were aged 18 to 49.

Naivety among CD8 cells was defined by CD45RO negativity and positive CCR7 selection, thereby excluding terminally differentiated effector memory CD45RA+ cells. The healthy adult donors were HIV-negative and reported no recent acute infections or vaccinations. Assay: immunoSEQ multiplex PCR; the TCRdb copy retains only in-frame clones and omits some. The data show about 820,000 clones, nearly 95% seen once. This TCR derives from a man aged 30 to 45 in good health. Sequencing was carried out using naive CD8+ T cells sorted from blood.

The CDR3 DNA follows: TGTGCCAGCAGTAACAAAACTAGCGGGAGTTCCCACGAGCAGTACTTC. It codes for CASSNKTSGSSHEQYF. The gene calls are TRBV2 and TRBJ2-7; 11 positions match TRBD2. V shed 5 bases and J 5 bases; nucleotides not matched to a gene: 11. Germline CDR1 is SNHLY and CDR2 is FYNNEI. CDR3 length: 16 residues.